Listed below are T cell receptor beta chains from one sample, sequenced in a study of cytomegalovirus exposure and HLA in healthy donors. Sequencing used immunoSEQ multiplex PCR; TCRdb keeps in-frame clones, though not all of them. The sample totals about 190,000 clones. Sequences were obtained from PBMCs. The receptors shown here come from a woman in her 30s in good health and CMV-seropositive. Both conserved end residues are part of each CDR3. D genes are given only for firm matches.

j_gene: TRBJ2-7; v_gene: TRBV20-1; d_gene: TRBD1; CDR3nt: TGCAGTGCGAATACAGGGGAACAGTACTTC; CDR3aa: CSANTGEQYF
j_gene: TRBJ2-7; v_gene: TRBV30; d_gene: NA; CDR3nt: TGTGCCTGGAGTGAGGGGACCTACGAGCAGTACTTC; CDR3aa: CAWSEGTYEQYF
j_gene: TRBJ1-5; v_gene: TRBV27; d_gene: NA; CDR3nt: TGTGCCAGTTCGCAGGACAGTTATAGCAATCAGCCCCAGCATTTT; CDR3aa: CASSQDSYSNQPQHF
j_gene: TRBJ2-5; v_gene: TRBV6-1; d_gene: TRBD1; CDR3nt: TGTGCCAGCAGTGTGGGGACAGGGGCAACGGAGACCCAGTACTTC; CDR3aa: CASSVGTGATETQYF
j_gene: TRBJ2-7; v_gene: TRBV7-9; d_gene: NA; CDR3nt: TGTGCCAGCAGCGGAAGGATTAGCGCCGGGGACGAGCAGTACTTC; CDR3aa: CASSGRISAGDEQYF
j_gene: TRBJ1-5; v_gene: TRBV7-2; d_gene: NA; CDR3nt: TGTGCCAGCAGCTTCCTAGGGACATATAGCAATCAGCCCCAGCATTTT; CDR3aa: CASSFLGTYSNQPQHF
j_gene: TRBJ2-1; v_gene: TRBV29-1; d_gene: NA; CDR3nt: TGCAGCGTTGCAGGCCTAGCAGAATACAATGAGCAGTTCTTC; CDR3aa: CSVAGLAEYNEQFF
j_gene: TRBJ2-7; v_gene: TRBV5-1; d_gene: NA; CDR3nt: TGCGCCAGCAGCTTGGGGGCGACGGGGGTTGGGTACGAGCAGTACTTC; CDR3aa: CASSLGATGVGYEQYF
j_gene: TRBJ1-1; v_gene: TRBV6-1; d_gene: NA; CDR3nt: TGTGCCAGCAGTGAACAGGGCCAGAACACTGAAGCTTTCTTT; CDR3aa: CASSEQGQNTEAFF
j_gene: TRBJ2-1; v_gene: TRBV5-1; d_gene: TRBD2; CDR3nt: TGCGCCAGCAGACGATCCCCAGCCGCGGGAGGTATCACGGGGTATGAGCAGTTCTTC; CDR3aa: CASRRSPAAGGITGYEQFF
j_gene: TRBJ1-6; v_gene: TRBV5-6; d_gene: TRBD1; CDR3nt: TGTGCCAGCATGGGACAGGGGGATTCACCCCTCCACTTT; CDR3aa: CASMGQGDSPLHF
j_gene: TRBJ2-3; v_gene: TRBV10-2; d_gene: TRBD2; CDR3nt: TGCGCCAGCAGTGATATAGCGGGAGGATCAGATACGCAGTATTTT; CDR3aa: CASSDIAGGSDTQYF
j_gene: TRBJ2-2; v_gene: TRBV5-1; d_gene: TRBD1; CDR3nt: TGCGCCAGCAGCTCCTCCTCAACGGGACAGGGGGCCCGCTTTAACCGGGGCACCGGGGAGCTGTTTTTT; CDR3aa: CASSSSSTGQGARFNRGTGELFF
j_gene: TRBJ1-4; v_gene: TRBV19; d_gene: NA; CDR3nt: TGTGCCAGTAGTATAGGAGCGGGGTCAACTAATGAAAAACTGTTTTTT; CDR3aa: CASSIGAGSTNEKLFF
j_gene: TRBJ2-7; v_gene: TRBV6-1; d_gene: NA; CDR3nt: TGTGCCAGCAGTGAAGAATACAGGGCTTCTTACGAGCAGTACTTC; CDR3aa: CASSEEYRASYEQYF
j_gene: TRBJ2-7; v_gene: TRBV7-2; d_gene: TRBD2; CDR3nt: TGTGCCAGCAGCGACATACTAGCGGGAGGGACCTACGAGCAGTACTTC; CDR3aa: CASSDILAGGTYEQYF
j_gene: TRBJ1-2; v_gene: TRBV5-6; d_gene: NA; CDR3nt: TGTGCCAGCAGCCCAAAATCTCGGGGTACGGGCTACACCTTC; CDR3aa: CASSPKSRGTGYTF
j_gene: TRBJ1-1; v_gene: TRBV6-6; d_gene: TRBD1; CDR3nt: TGTGCCAGCAGTTCGCCGGGACAGAAGAACACTGAAGCTTTCTTT; CDR3aa: CASSSPGQKNTEAFF
j_gene: TRBJ2-1; v_gene: TRBV15; d_gene: NA; CDR3nt: TGTGCCACCAGCAGAGATGCCGACAAGGTCCATGAGCAGTTCTTC; CDR3aa: CATSRDADKVHEQFF
j_gene: TRBJ2-1; v_gene: TRBV5-1; d_gene: TRBD2; CDR3nt: TGCGCCAGCAGCCCTACTAGCGGGGGGGAAGAGCAGTTCTTC; CDR3aa: CASSPTSGGEEQFF
j_gene: TRBJ1-5; v_gene: TRBV12-5; d_gene: TRBD1; CDR3nt: TGTGCTAGTGGTTGGGACAGGGGGCGCGGCAATCAGCCCCAGCATTTT; CDR3aa: CASGWDRGRGNQPQHF
j_gene: TRBJ1-6; v_gene: TRBV5-1; d_gene: NA; CDR3nt: TGCGCCAGCAGCTTGGGACAGGCAGCCCATTCACCCCTCCACTTT; CDR3aa: CASSLGQAAHSPLHF
j_gene: TRBJ2-7; v_gene: TRBV29-1; d_gene: TRBD1; CDR3nt: TGCAGCGTTGTCTCAGGGGGCGCCTCCTACGAGCAGTACTTC; CDR3aa: CSVVSGGASYEQYF
j_gene: TRBJ2-3; v_gene: TRBV19; d_gene: TRBD2; CDR3nt: TGTGCCAGTAAGGACCGGGGTAGCGGGAGGGCCACAGATACGCAGTATTTT; CDR3aa: CASKDRGSGRATDTQYF
j_gene: TRBJ1-4; v_gene: TRBV7-6; d_gene: TRBD1; CDR3nt: TGTGCCAGCAGCGCCGGGACAGGCGTGAAACTGTTTTTT; CDR3aa: CASSAGTGVKLFF
j_gene: TRBJ2-7; v_gene: TRBV15; d_gene: TRBD1; CDR3nt: TGTGCCACCAGCCCGGACAGGGGGCTCGCCTACGAGCAGTACTTC; CDR3aa: CATSPDRGLAYEQYF
j_gene: TRBJ1-1; v_gene: TRBV29-1; d_gene: TRBD1; CDR3nt: TGCAGCGTTAGGGGACAGGCCGGATACACTGAAGCTTTCTTT; CDR3aa: CSVRGQAGYTEAFF
j_gene: TRBJ1-2; v_gene: TRBV5-4; d_gene: TRBD1; CDR3nt: TGTGCCAGCAGCTTGGGACAGGGGAGGAACTATGGCTACACCTTC; CDR3aa: CASSLGQGRNYGYTF
j_gene: TRBJ1-6; v_gene: TRBV13; d_gene: NA; CDR3nt: TGTGCCAGCAGCCCCGAAGGAGGTTTCAATTCACCCCTCCACTTT; CDR3aa: CASSPEGGFNSPLHF
j_gene: TRBJ2-7; v_gene: TRBV6-6; d_gene: NA; CDR3nt: TGTGCCAGCAGTTACGGGACACCGAGTGGAGGATACGAGCAGTACTTC; CDR3aa: CASSYGTPSGGYEQYF
j_gene: TRBJ1-2; v_gene: TRBV5-1; d_gene: NA; CDR3nt: TGCGCCAGCAGCTTAAACTCGGGCTACACCTTC; CDR3aa: CASSLNSGYTF
j_gene: TRBJ2-5; v_gene: TRBV5-4; d_gene: TRBD1; CDR3nt: TGTGCCAGCAGCTTGCCGGGGACAGGGGGTTCGGAGACCCAGTACTTC; CDR3aa: CASSLPGTGGSETQYF
j_gene: TRBJ1-5; v_gene: TRBV15; d_gene: NA; CDR3nt: TGTGCCACCAGCAGATCTTGGGGAGGTCAGCCCCAGCATTTT; CDR3aa: CATSRSWGGQPQHF
j_gene: TRBJ1-2; v_gene: TRBV6-5; d_gene: NA; CDR3nt: TGTGCCAGCAGTTACTCGGACAGCTATGGCTACACCTTC; CDR3aa: CASSYSDSYGYTF
j_gene: TRBJ2-5; v_gene: TRBV7-9; d_gene: TRBD2; CDR3nt: TGTGCCAGCAGCTCCATGGGGTTTTACGGGACTAGCAGAGAGACCCAGTACTTC; CDR3aa: CASSSMGFYGTSRETQYF
j_gene: TRBJ1-2; v_gene: TRBV6-1; d_gene: NA; CDR3nt: TGTGCCAGCAGCCACAGGGATTGGGGGTATGGCTACACCTTC; CDR3aa: CASSHRDWGYGYTF
j_gene: TRBJ1-1; v_gene: TRBV5-1; d_gene: TRBD1; CDR3nt: TGCGCCAGCAGCTCGGGGACAGGGAGGGCTACCACTGAAGCTTTCTTT; CDR3aa: CASSSGTGRATTEAFF
j_gene: TRBJ2-3; v_gene: TRBV4-3; d_gene: TRBD2; CDR3nt: TGCGCCAGCAGCCAAGATACGGGACTAGCGGGAGGGCCCACAGATACGCAGTATTTT; CDR3aa: CASSQDTGLAGGPTDTQYF
j_gene: TRBJ1-2; v_gene: TRBV27; d_gene: NA; CDR3nt: TGTGCCAGCAGTTTTCGGGGGTTTCATGGCTACACCTTC; CDR3aa: CASSFRGFHGYTF
j_gene: TRBJ1-4; v_gene: TRBV7-9; d_gene: NA; CDR3nt: TGTGCCAGCAGCTTAGGGGTGAGGGCTAATGAAAAACTGTTTTTT; CDR3aa: CASSLGVRANEKLFF
j_gene: TRBJ2-3; v_gene: TRBV27; d_gene: TRBD2; CDR3nt: TGTGCCAGCAGTTTAGTCGAGGTCCTGAGGACTAGCGGGTCACCGGGAGGAGATACGCAGTATTTT; CDR3aa: CASSLVEVLRTSGSPGGDTQYF
j_gene: TRBJ1-3; v_gene: TRBV6-1; d_gene: TRBD1; CDR3nt: TGTGCCAGCTGGGACAGGGCCTACCGACCCTGGACCATATATTTT; CDR3aa: CASWDRAYRPWTIYF